Described below is a single T cell receptor (beta chain) sequence and its context. Its antigen is unknown. The data originate from a study of OX40 agonist ivuxolimab in advanced cancers. Overall study context: At doses from 0.01 to 10 mg/kg, patients were given intravenous ivuxolimab every 2 weeks. Under the entry rules, prior anti-PD-1, anti-PD-L1 or anti-CTLA-4 therapy was allowed, and about 38% had some.

The CDR3 covers 13 residues. The V end was cut by 5 bases, the J end by 3 bases, with 9 bases between. Germline CDR1 SGHNT, CDR2 YENEEA. Study-level results: Clonal expansion was seen in CD4+ and CD8+ blood T cells by week 6 at 0.1 to 3.0 mg/kg.

Patients with a history of autoimmune disease or on systemic immunosuppression were excluded. The method was immunoSEQ multiplex PCR; TCRdb's version includes in-frame clones alone and lacks a portion of them. This sample yields more than 45,000 clones, of which approximately 88% are seen a single time; around 4.3% belongs to the top ten. The material was CD4+ or CD8+ T cells sorted from blood, obtained in a trial of the OX40 agonist ivuxolimab. This clonotype was sampled from an adult with an advanced solid tumor such as melanoma, head and neck, liver or kidney cancer. V and J are TRBV11-3 and TRBJ2-3; D is unresolved. The CDR3 spells CASSHDKTDTQYF. The CDR3, as DNA: TGTGCCAGCAGCCATGACAAGACAGATACGCAGTATTTT.